The 14 T cell receptor beta chains listed next were all sequenced from one sample in a study of human thymus T cells. TCRdb keeps only in-frame clones here, not all; method: immunoSEQ multiplex PCR. The table lists 45,000 to 50,000 clones, approximately 95% of them singletons, with roughly 0.16% in the top ten. The sequencing sample was made of blood. These receptors originate from a girl under three years old with a congenital heart defect but otherwise immunologically healthy.

V usage is TRBV6-1 and J usage is TRBJ1-5, with D uncertain. In germline, CDR1 is MNHNS, CDR2 SASEGT. V lost 7 bases, J lost 4 bases, and 11 bases lay in between. This CDR3 contains 13 residues. CDR3 bases: TGTGCCAGCACCGGCCAGAGGAATCAGCCCCAGCATTTT. It translates to CASTGQRNQPQHF.

The rearrangement joins TRBV7-2 to TRBJ2-5; TRBD1 matches 8 bases. Germline V CDR1 and CDR2: SGHTA, FQGNSA. J was trimmed by 6 bases and V by 1 base; bases with no gene match: 4. This CDR3 is built from 14 residues. CDR3 coding DNA: TGTGCCAGCAGCTTAGAAGGGGACAGGAAGACCCAGTACTTC. Residues: CASSLEGDRKTQYF.

The genes are TRBV7-2 and TRBJ2-7; D is perhaps TRBD2 (6 bases). V dropped 5 bases and J dropped 7 bases, with 15 bases sitting between them. This CDR3 has 13 residues. Germline V lookup: CDR1 SGHTA, CDR2 FQGNSA. The CDR3 nucleotides read TGTGCCAGCAGCAAAGACCTACGGGGGGAGCAGTACTTC. Translating it yields CASSKDLRGEQYF.

The DNA for the CDR3 is TGTGCCAGCAGCCCCCAGTATGGAACTTATGGCTACACCTTC. Translated, it gives CASSPQYGTYGYTF. The chain recombines TRBV5-6 with TRBJ1-2; no clear D. The V end lost 4 bases, the J end lost 5 bases, and 15 bases lay between the germline ends. Germline-derived CDR1 and CDR2 are SGHDT and YYEEEE. There are 14 residues in the CDR3.

The chain employs TRBV11-1 and TRBJ2-1; tentative D call: TRBD2 (6 bases). V lost 1 base and J lost 9, with 19 bases in between. CDR3 size: 16 residues. CDR1 and CDR2 (germline): SGHAT, FQDESV (reference sequence). DNA of the CDR3: TGTGCCAGCAGCTTAGTTCGGAGGGTGATGGTGGGTGAGCAGTTCTTC. It is translated as CASSLVRRVMVGEQFF.

The chain recombines TRBV18 with TRBJ2-5; unclear D gene. V lost 2 bases, J lost 4 bases, and 5 bases lay in between. Germline lookup yields CDR1 KGHSH and CDR2 LQKENI. The CDR3 runs 12 residues. This CDR3 is CASSPYRETQYF. CDR3 DNA sequence: TGTGCCAGCTCACCATACCGAGAGACCCAGTACTTC. The whole variable domain, remainder taken from reference TRBV18 and TRBJ2-5, is NAGVMQNPRHLVRRRGQEARLRCSPMKGHSHVYWYRQLPEEGLKFMVYLQKENIIDESGMPKERFSAEFPKEGPSILRIQQVVRGDSAAYFCASSPYRETQYFGPGTRLLVL.

This sequence joins TRBV18 and TRBJ2-5; no clear D gene. V was cut by 5 bases and J by 1 base, with 14 bases left in between. The length of the CDR3 is 15 residues. Per the germline V gene, CDR1 is KGHSH and CDR2 is LQKENI. The DNA of the CDR3 is TGTGCCAGCTCATCCAAAAAAGGGCCCCAAGAGACCCAGTACTTC. It codes for CASSSKKGPQETQYF.

This clone was seen only once. The chain links TRBV5-8 to TRBJ2-1, with a possible D match to TRBD1 (6 bases). Trimming took 1 base from V and 0 from J, leaving 8 bases between them. Germline CDR1 is SGHTS and CDR2 is YDEGEE. CDR3 size: 15 residues. The CDR3 sequence: CASSLLGGSYNEQFF. CDR3 sequence (DNA): TGTGCCAGCAGCTTGCTAGGGGGCTCCTACAATGAGCAGTTCTTC.

This clone has just one count. The chain joins TRBV7-9 to TRBJ2-1; unclear D gene. CDR1 SEHNR and CDR2 FQNEAQ come from the germline V gene (reference sequence). Trimming stripped 0 bases from V and 4 bases from J, with 10 bases between. The CDR3 runs to 15 residues. The chain's CDR3 is CASSLALSHYNEQFF. CDR3 nucleotide sequence: TGTGCCAGCAGCTTAGCGCTATCCCATTACAATGAGCAGTTCTTC.

The chain has TRBV30 and TRBJ2-5; D is unclear. The CDR3 has 12 residues. In germline, CDR1 is GTSNPN, CDR2 SVGIG (reference sequence). V lost 0 bases to trimming and J lost 3 bases, with 5 bases between them. The CDR3 is CAWSVTEETQYF. DNA of the CDR3: TGTGCCTGGAGTGTGACGGAAGAGACCCAGTACTTC.

The chain combines TRBV30 with TRBJ2-5, with 9 bases fitting TRBD2. The V gene's germline CDR1 is GTSNPN and CDR2 SVGIG (reference sequence). The CDR3 consists of 15 residues. The V segment lost 0 bases and the J segment 4 bases; nucleotides outside the gene matches: 6. In DNA, the CDR3 is TGTGCCTGGAGTGTTACTAGCGGGTCGAGAGAGACCCAGTACTTC. This sequence encodes CAWSVTSGSRETQYF.

The chain is built from TRBV19 and TRBJ2-2; 8 bases are a match to TRBD1. CDR1 and CDR2 (germline): LNHDA, SQIVND (reference sequence). CDR3 length: 15 amino acids. The ends lost 4 bases at V and 5 bases at J; junction bases unmatched: 6. The CDR3 DNA sequence: TGTGCCAGTAGTACCAGGACAGGGAGGACCGGGGAGCTGTTTTTT. This translates into CASSTRTGRTGELFF.

As DNA, the CDR3 is TGTGCCAGCAGTTTATCGCTAGCGGGAGTTGGGCAGTACTTC. This gives the protein CASSLSLAGVGQYF. The chain recombines TRBV28 with TRBJ2-7, with 10 bases fitting TRBD2. V was pared by 1 base and J by 9 bases, with 6 bases of the junction left unmatched. This CDR3 contains 14 residues. CDR1 MDHEN and CDR2 SYDVKM come from the germline V gene.

The V gene is TRBV19, the J gene TRBJ2-1; 8 bases align to TRBD2. J lost 3 bases, V lost 6 bases, and 7 bases had no gene match. CDR3 length: 15 residues. In germline, CDR1 is LNHDA, CDR2 SQIVND (reference sequence). The CDR3 DNA follows: TGTGCCAGTAGGACACTAGCGGTCGACTACAATGAGCAGTTCTTC. Protein: CASRTLAVDYNEQFF. Using reference TRBV19 and TRBJ2-1 for the parts outside the CDR3, the full variable domain is DGGITQSPKYLFRKEGQNVTLSCEQNLNHDAMYWYRQDPGQGLRLIYYSQIVNDFQKGDIAEGYSVSREKKESFPLTVTSAQKNPTAFYLCASRTLAVDYNEQFFGPGTRLTVL.